These T cell receptor beta chains were read from a single sample in a study of T-cell memory formation after mild COVID-19. One entry per CDR3 protein results from TCRdb running MiXCR on the 5' RACE reads. The sample lists tens of thousands of distinct CDR3 sequences, roughly 7% seen once, with roughly 1.4% in the top ten. The specimen sequenced was PBMCs or a T cell subset sorted from them (not recorded which). These receptors originate from a man aged 18 to 29 who had mild COVID-19 (a few samples of this study predate the infection). Cell type and time point are not known. The CDR3 runs from the conserved cysteine through the conserved F or W. D genes are given only for firm matches. Clone size appears in some rows only: once, few, many, or a class for an expanded clone.

clone size	J gene	V gene	D gene	CDR3 protein	CDR3 DNA
many	TRBJ2-3	TRBV7-2	NA	CASSLGWGNTQYF	TGTGCCAGCAGCTTAGGCTGGGGAAATACGCAGTATTTT
NA	TRBJ2-7	TRBV7-2	NA	CASSPNPYEQYF	TGTGCCAGCAGCCCAAACCCCTACGAGCAGTACTTC
many	TRBJ1-4	TRBV4-1	NA	CASSPVDGEWELFF	TGCGCCAGCAGCCCCGTGGACGGCGAATGGGAACTGTTTTTT
many	TRBJ2-6	TRBV7-9	NA	CASSLRRIRGPLYSGANVLTF	TGTGCCAGCAGCTTAAGGCGGATAAGGGGCCCCCTTTACTCTGGGGCCAACGTCCTGACTTTC
few	TRBJ2-3	TRBV6-2/TRBV6-3	TRBD2	CASSYSPSGSTDTQYF	TGTGCCAGCAGTTACTCCCCTAGCGGAAGCACAGATACGCAGTATTTT
few	TRBJ1-5	TRBV28	NA	CASTPTLYQPQHF	TGTGCCAGCACCCCGACACTTTATCAGCCCCAGCATTTT
NA	TRBJ2-5	TRBV11-2	TRBD2	CASSQTSGGGETQYF	TGTGCCAGCAGCCAGACTAGCGGGGGTGGTGAGACCCAGTACTTC
NA	TRBJ2-1	TRBV20-1	NA	CSASGASNEQFF	TGCAGTGCTAGCGGGGCTTCCAATGAGCAGTTCTTC
NA	TRBJ2-5	TRBV7-2	NA	CASSLVETQYF	TGTGCCAGCAGCTTGGTGGAGACCCAGTACTTC
NA	TRBJ1-1	TRBV5-4	NA	CASSPISTVDDTEAFF	TGTGCCAGCAGCCCTATCTCGACAGTCGACGACACTGAAGCTTTCTTT
few	TRBJ2-3	TRBV18	TRBD1	CASSPDRGGTDTQYF	TGTGCCAGCTCACCGGACAGGGGAGGAACAGATACGCAGTATTTT
few	TRBJ1-3	TRBV5-1	NA	CASSSPEGGNTIYF	TGCGCCAGCAGCTCGCCCGAAGGTGGAAACACCATATATTTT
few	TRBJ1-1	TRBV7-8	TRBD1	CASSLDRGDTEAFF	TGTGCCAGCAGCTTAGACAGGGGAGACACTGAAGCTTTCTTT
few	TRBJ1-5	TRBV6-5	TRBD1	CASSYSSAGGSNQPQHF	TGTGCCAGCAGTTACTCGAGCGCAGGGGGTAGCAATCAGCCCCAGCATTTT
few	TRBJ1-4	TRBV4-3	TRBD1	CASSQEGPGQGNDEKLFF	TGCGCCAGCAGCCAAGAAGGACCGGGACAGGGGAATGATGAAAAACTGTTTTTT
few	TRBJ1-1	TRBV28	NA	CASVRWLNTEAFF	TGTGCCAGCGTCCGCTGGCTGAACACTGAAGCTTTCTTT
few	TRBJ1-2	TRBV12-3/TRBV12-4	NA	CASSFRENYGYTF	TGTGCCAGCAGTTTTAGGGAAAACTATGGCTACACCTTC
NA	TRBJ2-3	TRBV6-2/TRBV6-3	NA	CASIPGSGTDTQYF	TGTGCCAGCATCCCGGGGTCGGGCACAGATACGCAGTATTTT
NA	TRBJ1-2	TRBV12-3/TRBV12-4	NA	CASRAREGPNYGYTF	TGTGCCAGCAGGGCCCGGGAAGGACCTAACTATGGCTACACCTTC
few	TRBJ2-3	TRBV5-4	NA	CASSSDSGTDTQYF	TGTGCCAGCAGCTCGGACAGCGGCACAGATACGCAGTATTTT
few	TRBJ2-7	TRBV6-5	TRBD2	CASRSAGVAREQYF	TGTGCCAGCAGGTCAGCGGGGGTGGCTAGGGAGCAGTACTTC
many	TRBJ2-5	TRBV7-7	TRBD1	CASSLWTGGETQYF	TGTGCTAGCAGCTTGTGGACAGGGGGAGAGACCCAGTACTTC
NA	TRBJ2-6	TRBV2	NA	CASSTRGGGANVLTF	TGTGCCAGCAGTACAAGGGGAGGTGGGGCCAACGTCCTGACTTTC
NA	TRBJ2-3	TRBV6-5	TRBD2	CASSSRGSSTDTQYF	TGTGCCAGCAGTTCGCGGGGGTCTAGCACAGATACGCAGTATTTT
many	TRBJ2-3	TRBV6-5	TRBD1	CASSDTGAPRTDTQYF	TGTGCCAGCAGTGATACAGGGGCCCCTCGCACAGATACGCAGTATTTT
many	TRBJ1-6	TRBV7-2	TRBD1	CASSSRQGTANSPLHF	TGTGCCAGCAGCTCAAGACAGGGAACCGCTAATTCACCCCTCCACTTT
few	TRBJ2-4	TRBV5-4	TRBD1	CASSSTGGGNIQYF	TGTGCCAGCAGCTCGACAGGGGGGGGAAACATTCAGTACTTC
few	TRBJ1-2	TRBV6-5	NA	CASSRNGYGYTF	TGTGCCAGCAGCAGAAATGGCTATGGCTACACCTTC
few	TRBJ2-3	TRBV28	TRBD2	CASTSGGVGTDTQYF	TGTGCCAGCACTAGCGGGGGGGTTGGGACAGATACGCAGTATTTT
few	TRBJ2-5	TRBV5-6	NA	CASSSLVQETQYF	TGTGCCAGCAGCTCACTAGTGCAAGAGACCCAGTACTTC
NA	TRBJ2-7	TRBV2	TRBD1	CASVKPGQGIYEQYF	TGTGCCAGCGTCAAGCCTGGACAGGGTATTTACGAGCAGTACTTC
NA	TRBJ1-2	TRBV6-5	TRBD1	CASSSTGSRGYTF	TGTGCCAGCAGTTCGACAGGGTCGCGAGGCTACACCTTC
many	TRBJ2-2	TRBV20-1	NA	CSAVDGNTGELFF	TGCAGTGCAGTCGACGGGAACACCGGGGAGCTGTTTTTT
NA	TRBJ2-2	TRBV28	NA	CASSLTSTGELFF	TGTGCCAGCAGTCTGACTAGCACCGGGGAGCTGTTTTTT
medium-sized	TRBJ2-2	TRBV7-2	NA	CASSLYSTGELFF	TGTGCCAGCAGCTTATACTCCACCGGGGAGCTGTTTTTT
few	TRBJ2-1	TRBV15	NA	CATSRGQGNEQFF	TGTGCCACCAGCAGAGGTCAGGGGAATGAGCAGTTCTTC
NA	TRBJ2-3	TRBV7-2	NA	CASRRAQGPKYF	TGTGCCAGCAGGCGGGCCCAGGGACCGAAGTATTTT
NA	TRBJ1-1	TRBV7-3	NA	CASSLNGAGVDTEAFF	TGTGCCAGCAGCTTAAACGGGGCAGGGGTGGACACTGAAGCTTTCTTT
NA	TRBJ2-3	TRBV5-1	TRBD2	CASSSGTSGGANTQYF	TGCGCCAGCAGCTCCGGGACTAGCGGGGGGGCAAATACGCAGTATTTT
NA	TRBJ2-1	TRBV6-2/TRBV6-3	TRBD2	CASKLEFGGGGEFF	TGTGCCAGCAAACTGGAGTTTGGCGGGGGTGGTGAGTTCTTC
few	TRBJ2-5	TRBV9	NA	CASSVGPGTGETQYF	TGTGCCAGCAGCGTCGGACCGGGGACTGGGGAGACCCAGTACTTC
few	TRBJ2-5	TRBV19	NA	CASSIWKETQYF	TGTGCCAGTAGTATTTGGAAAGAGACCCAGTACTTC
few	TRBJ2-2	TRBV7-3	NA	CASRREWYTGELFF	TGTGCCAGCCGTAGGGAGTGGTACACCGGGGAGCTGTTTTTT
NA	TRBJ2-3	TRBV7-9	NA	CASTLLGGASDTQYF	TGTGCCAGCACCCTCTTGGGGGGCGCATCAGATACGCAGTATTTT
few	TRBJ1-5	TRBV5-1	NA	CASSLGPTENSNQPQHF	TGCGCCAGCAGCTTGGGGCCGACGGAGAATAGCAATCAGCCCCAGCATTTT
few	TRBJ2-1	TRBV20-1	TRBD2	CSARVFSGTSGGNEQFF	TGCAGTGCTAGAGTATTTAGCGGGACTAGCGGGGGCAATGAGCAGTTCTTC
NA	TRBJ2-3	TRBV7-2	NA	CASSARTDTQYF	TGTGCCAGCAGCGCGCGAACAGATACGCAGTATTTT
NA	TRBJ2-1	TRBV12-3/TRBV12-4	NA	CASSLLRTPTRIF	TGTGCCAGCAGTTTACTGAGGACCCCTACGAGAATCTTC
few	TRBJ2-7	TRBV28	TRBD1	CASGLGQNYEQYF	TGTGCCAGCGGACTGGGACAGAACTACGAGCAGTACTTC
NA	TRBJ2-2	TRBV9	TRBD2	CACSLGLAGKNTGELFF	TGTGCCTGCAGCCTGGGACTAGCGGGGAAGAACACCGGGGAGCTGTTTTTT